The rows below give T cell receptor beta chains drawn from one sample of a study of T-cell reconstitution after alpha-beta-depleted transplantation in children. MiXCR was run by TCRdb on the PCR reads, yielding one entry per CDR3 protein. The data show about 400,000 distinct CDR3 sequences, roughly 20% seen once. The specimen was PBMCs from the stem cell graft donor, collected from the stem cell graft. The source of these receptors is a human donor who donated a stem cell graft to a child with acute myeloid leukemia. The CDR3 runs from the conserved cysteine through the conserved F or W. A D gene is named only where the DNA matches it firmly. Some rows have no size entry. The others give once, few or many, or a class for an expanded clone.

few,TRBD2,TRBV27,TRBJ2-1,CASSLGLAGLYNEQFF,TGTGCCAGCAGTTTAGGGCTAGCGGGCCTCTACAATGAGCAGTTCTTC
few,-,TRBV28,TRBJ2-1,CASSRAGLRYNEQFF,TGTGCCAGCAGCAGGGCGGGACTCCGATACAATGAGCAGTTCTTC
-,TRBD2,TRBV6-5,TRBJ2-3,CASSYSTSGRIDTQYF,TGTGCCAGCAGTTACTCGACTAGCGGGAGAATAGATACGCAGTATTTT
few,-,TRBV11-2,TRBJ1-1,CASSSDTYLNTEAFF,TGTGCCAGCAGCTCCGACACCTACCTGAACACTGAAGCTTTCTTT
-,-,TRBV5-1,TRBJ2-7,CASSSEVLDEQYF,TGCGCCAGCAGCTCGGAGGTCCTAGACGAGCAGTACTTC
few,TRBD2,TRBV12-3/TRBV12-4,TRBJ2-1,CASSFSGRGYNEQFF,TGTGCCAGCAGTTTTAGCGGGAGGGGGTACAATGAGCAGTTCTTC
few,-,TRBV29-1,TRBJ2-5,CSGQGGYETQYF,TGCAGCGGCCAAGGGGGTTACGAGACCCAGTACTTC
many,TRBD1,TRBV18,TRBJ1-1,CASCGTANTEAFF,TGTGCCAGCTGCGGGACAGCGAACACTGAAGCTTTCTTT
few,TRBD2,TRBV5-1,TRBJ2-3,CASSAGTSVTDTQYF,TGCGCCAGCAGCGCCGGGACTAGCGTTACAGATACGCAGTATTTT
few,-,TRBV21-1,TRBJ2-1,CASSSSGTSRNNEQFF,TGTGCCAGCAGCAGCTCCGGGACATCTCGGAACAATGAGCAGTTCTTC
few,-,TRBV5-1,TRBJ2-1,CASSQAQGIYNEQFF,TGCGCCAGCAGCCAGGCCCAGGGGATCTACAATGAGCAGTTCTTC
many,TRBD2,TRBV12-3/TRBV12-4,TRBJ2-1,CASSRTSGNYNEQFF,TGTGCCAGCAGTCGGACTAGCGGGAATTACAATGAGCAGTTCTTC
-,TRBD2,TRBV7-2,TRBJ2-7,CASSSRWSGRLGSEQYF,TGTGCCAGCAGCTCCCGGTGGAGCGGGAGGTTAGGCTCCGAGCAGTACTTC
-,TRBD2,TRBV9,TRBJ2-2,CASSGSTSGGDGGELFF,TGTGCCAGCAGCGGGTCGACTAGCGGGGGCGACGGCGGGGAGCTGTTTTTT
many,-,TRBV20-1,TRBJ1-1,CSARGDTEAFF,TGCAGTGCTAGAGGGGACACTGAAGCTTTCTTT
-,TRBD1,TRBV12-3/TRBV12-4,TRBJ1-4,CASSSGQVETNEKLFF,TGTGCCAGCAGCTCAGGACAGGTGGAAACTAATGAAAAACTGTTTTTT
many,TRBD2,TRBV12-3/TRBV12-4,TRBJ2-4,CASSSSGRAHIQYF,TGTGCCAGCAGTTCTAGCGGGAGAGCTCACATTCAGTACTTC
few,-,TRBV7-9,TRBJ2-7,CASSGRVQGPFYEQYF,TGTGCCAGCAGCGGAAGGGTCCAGGGTCCCTTCTACGAGCAGTACTTC
few,-,TRBV5-5,TRBJ2-3,CASSLTLDTQYF,TGTGCCAGCAGCTTAACCCTAGATACGCAGTATTTT
-,TRBD1,TRBV24-1,TRBJ1-2,CATSDTGQKAYGYTF,TGTGCCACCAGTGATACGGGACAGAAGGCCTATGGCTACACCTTC
many,TRBD1,TRBV29-1,TRBJ2-5,CSVEEDRGQETQYF,TGCAGCGTTGAGGAGGACAGGGGCCAAGAGACCCAGTACTTC
many,TRBD1,TRBV27,TRBJ2-7,CASKGTVSYEQYF,TGTGCCAGCAAGGGGACAGTATCCTACGAGCAGTACTTC
many,-,TRBV24-1,TRBJ2-1,CATGASIYNEQFF,TGTGCCACCGGAGCTAGCATCTACAATGAGCAGTTCTTC
-,-,TRBV12-5,TRBJ1-2,CASGSDATGYGYTF,TGTGCTAGTGGTTCGGACGCAACGGGCTATGGCTACACCTTC
-,-,TRBV20-1,TRBJ1-2,CSAEGPGYGYTF,TGCAGTGCTGAGGGACCGGGCTATGGCTACACCTTC
-,TRBD2,TRBV27,TRBJ2-7,CASKILAGGHEQYF,TGTGCCAGCAAGATCCTAGCGGGAGGCCACGAGCAGTACTTC
-,-,TRBV13,TRBJ2-3,CASSRAFGSTDTQYF,TGTGCCAGCAGCCGGGCCTTCGGAAGCACAGATACGCAGTATTTT
few,-,TRBV28,TRBJ2-5,CASSLGGASQETQYF,TGTGCCAGCAGTCTGGGAGGAGCGAGTCAAGAGACCCAGTACTTC
-,-,TRBV29-1,TRBJ1-3,CSAEEGNTIYF,TGCAGCGCTGAAGAGGGAAACACCATATATTTT
-,-,TRBV20-1,TRBJ2-6,CSAGQGSGANVLTF,TGCAGTGCTGGCCAGGGATCTGGGGCCAACGTCCTGACTTTC
-,-,TRBV5-1,TRBJ2-1,CASSQSGTGYNEQFF,TGCGCCAGCAGCCAGTCCGGGACGGGGTACAATGAGCAGTTCTTC
few,TRBD2,TRBV7-2,TRBJ2-3,CASSLEAGETDTQYF,TGTGCCAGCAGCTTAGAAGCGGGAGAAACAGATACGCAGTATTTT
once,-,TRBV11-2,TRBJ2-2,CASSLVGTGHTGELFF,TGTGCCAGCAGCTTAGTGGGGACGGGGCATACCGGGGAGCTGTTTTTT
many,-,TRBV29-1,TRBJ1-1,CSVGTLLNTEAFF,TGCAGCGTAGGGACCTTGCTCAACACTGAAGCTTTCTTT
few,-,TRBV7-6,TRBJ2-2,CASSPRGDTVPGELFF,TGTGCCAGCAGCCCAAGGGGAGACACAGTTCCCGGGGAGCTGTTTTTT
few,-,TRBV30,TRBJ1-1,CAWSGAPNTEAFF,TGTGCCTGGAGTGGGGCTCCGAACACTGAAGCTTTCTTT
few,TRBD1,TRBV7-9,TRBJ2-5,CASSTGQVKETQYF,TGTGCCAGCAGCACGGGACAGGTGAAAGAGACCCAGTACTTC
-,-,TRBV6-5,TRBJ2-1,CASSDWSSYNEQFF,TGTGCCAGCAGTGACTGGAGCTCCTACAATGAGCAGTTCTTC
few,-,TRBV11-2,TRBJ2-3,CASSLEWGVGTDTQYF,TGTGCCAGCAGCTTAGAGTGGGGTGTGGGCACAGATACGCAGTATTTT
-,TRBD1,TRBV6-5,TRBJ1-2,CASSSQGAPNYGYTF,TGTGCCAGCAGTTCACAGGGGGCGCCTAACTATGGCTACACCTTC
-,-,TRBV28,TRBJ2-7,CASTQPPYEQYF,TGTGCCAGCACCCAACCTCCCTACGAGCAGTACTTC
few,-,TRBV27,TRBJ2-3,CASKPGLSTDTQYF,TGTGCCAGCAAACCCGGGCTTAGCACAGATACGCAGTATTTT
-,-,TRBV20-1,TRBJ2-7,CSATGDQPPYEQYF,TGCAGTGCTACGGGGGACCAACCTCCCTACGAGCAGTACTTC
few,-,TRBV20-1,TRBJ1-6,CSARDSGGNGSPLHF,TGCAGTGCTAGAGATTCGGGGGGCAACGGTTCACCCCTCCACTTT